This is a list of T cell receptor beta chains from one sample in a study of T-cell reconstitution after alpha-beta-depleted transplantation in children. MiXCR was run by TCRdb on the PCR reads, yielding one entry per CDR3 protein. The table lists fewer than 400,000 distinct CDR3 sequences, around 20% of them singletons. The source material was PBMCs, mostly from graft donor cells, sampled 180 days after TCRalphabeta/CD19-depleted stem cell transplant. The receptors derive from a male patient between 10 and 17 years old who had a stem cell transplant for acute lymphoblastic leukemia, so the T cells may come from the graft donor. Each CDR3 is given with its conserved first and last residue. Fields, in order: D gene, clone size, V gene, J gene, CDR3 DNA, CDR3 protein. The D gene is left open where the match is weak. Not all rows give a size; the values are once, few, many and, for expanded clones, a class.

TRBD1	NA	TRBV20-1	TRBJ1-1	TGCAGTGCTCGCCGGGACAGGAACACTGAAGCTTTCTTT	CSARRDRNTEAFF
NA	few	TRBV24-1	TRBJ2-1	TGTGCCACCAGTGATTTAGGAAGGGATGAGCAGTTCTTC	CATSDLGRDEQFF
TRBD2	NA	TRBV29-1	TRBJ2-3	TGCAGCGTTAAGTGGCGGGAGCGGGGCGGAGATACGCAGTATTTT	CSVKWRERGGDTQYF
NA	NA	TRBV5-1	TRBJ1-1	TGCGCCAGCAGCTTGGGGGCGCTGGTCACTGAAGCTTTCTTT	CASSLGALVTEAFF
NA	NA	TRBV7-9	TRBJ1-2	TGTGCCAGCAGCCCCAGGGTTAACTATGGCTACACCTTC	CASSPRVNYGYTF
TRBD2	NA	TRBV5-1	TRBJ2-1	TGCGCCAGCAGCTCCCAGCTGGGACTAGCGGGAGGGGGCGAGCAGTTCTTC	CASSSQLGLAGGGEQFF
TRBD2	once	TRBV11-2	TRBJ2-1	TGTGCCAGCCAAGGACTAGCGGGGCTACCCAGCTCCTACAATGAGCAGTTCTTC	CASQGLAGLPSSYNEQFF
TRBD2	once	TRBV7-2	TRBJ2-1	TGTGCCAGCGGCTTAGCCGGGACTAGCGGGAGGCAGAATGAGCAGTTCTTC	CASGLAGTSGRQNEQFF
TRBD1	few	TRBV12-3/TRBV12-4	TRBJ2-2	TGTGCCAGCCGGGACAGGGGGTCCGGGGAGCTGTTTTTT	CASRDRGSGELFF
TRBD2	NA	TRBV29-1	TRBJ2-1	TGCAGCGTCTGGGCTAGCGGCCTCAATGAGCAGTTCTTC	CSVWASGLNEQFF
NA	NA	TRBV12-3/TRBV12-4	TRBJ1-5	TGTGCCACCGGGGGTCTTTATAGCAATCAGCCCCAGCATTTT	CATGGLYSNQPQHF
TRBD1	NA	TRBV5-1	TRBJ2-3	TGCGCCAGCAGCTTGGGGAGCCGGGACAGGGGGCGGAATAGCAATCAGCCCCAGTATTTT	CASSLGSRDRGRNSNQPQYF
NA	many	TRBV7-6	TRBJ2-1	TGTGCCAGCAGCTTAAGGAGGGGTAACAATGAGCAGTTCTTC	CASSLRRGNNEQFF
NA	few	TRBV3-1	TRBJ2-5	TGTGCCAGCAGCCAAGATCGGGTAATCCAAGAGACCCAGTACTTC	CASSQDRVIQETQYF
NA	NA	TRBV7-6	TRBJ2-5	TGTGCCAGCAGCTCCCCTCCTACTAATAGCCGCCCGAGGTGGGAGACCCAGTACTTC	CASSSPPTNSRPRWETQYF
NA	NA	TRBV7-2	TRBJ2-1	TGTGCCAGCAGCTTATACGGGTTTGAGCAGTTCTTC	CASSLYGFEQFF
TRBD2	few	TRBV7-7	TRBJ2-2	TGTGCCAGCAGCTTACTGGCGGGAGTCCCCGGGGAGCTGTTTTTT	CASSLLAGVPGELFF
NA	few	TRBV7-8	TRBJ2-7	TGTGCCAGCAGCTTGGCCTACGACTACGAGCAGTACTTC	CASSLAYDYEQYF
TRBD1	NA	TRBV20-1	TRBJ1-1	TGCAGTGCGGGACAGGGCCTCTTT	CSAGQGLF
NA	few	TRBV6-5	TRBJ1-1	TGTGCCAGCAGTTACGGGGGGCCGTTGAACACTGAAGCCTTCTTT	CASSYGGPLNTEAFF
NA	NA	TRBV6-1	TRBJ1-4	TGTGCCAGCAGCCCTAGGAGGGGCCTTAATGAAAAACTGTTTTTT	CASSPRRGLNEKLFF
NA	NA	TRBV20-1	TRBJ1-4	TGCAGTGCTAGAGATCGGATGGGAAAACTGTTTTTT	CSARDRMGKLFF
TRBD1	NA	TRBV6-1	TRBJ2-3	TGTGCCAGCAGTCCTAGACAGGGGGCGAGGACAGATACGCAGTATTTT	CASSPRQGARTDTQYF
NA	NA	TRBV5-5	TRBJ2-7	TGTGCCAGCAGCTTGGCCTGGGGGAACGAGCAGTACTTC	CASSLAWGNEQYF
TRBD2	few	TRBV2	TRBJ2-3	TGTGCCAGCCTCGTGGGACTAGCGGGAGGGCACACAGATACGCAGTATTTT	CASLVGLAGGHTDTQYF
TRBD2	NA	TRBV5-1	TRBJ2-7	TGCGCCAGCAGCTTGGCTACCGCGGGAGCGAGGTACGAGCAGTACTTC	CASSLATAGARYEQYF
NA	few	TRBV25-1	TRBJ2-3	TGTGCCAGCAGTGAATTCCTTCAGGGGACCACAGATACGCAGTATTTT	CASSEFLQGTTDTQYF
NA	NA	TRBV24-1	TRBJ2-3	TGTGCCACCAGTTCCAGACAGGTTGGGCTTTCCACAGATACGTATTTT	CATSSRQVGLSTDTYF
NA	NA	TRBV7-2	TRBJ1-5	TGTGCCAGCAGCTTAGCGCTAAGTGCGGTGCAGCATTTT	CASSLALSAVQHF
NA	NA	TRBV20-1	TRBJ2-5	TGCAGTGCCAGCAGCGCGGGCGCGGAGACCCAGTACTTC	CSASSAGAETQYF
TRBD2	few	TRBV6-1	TRBJ2-3	TGTGCCAGCAGGGGACTACCCACAGATACGCAGTATTTT	CASRGLPTDTQYF
NA	NA	TRBV4-1	TRBJ1-2	TGCGCCAGCAGCCAACAAGGAAAGCGGGATGGCTACACCTTC	CASSQQGKRDGYTF
NA	NA	TRBV4-1	TRBJ1-4	TGCGCCAGCAGCCTGGTCTGGAGGGATCCCTCAACTAATGAAAAACTGTTTTTT	CASSLVWRDPSTNEKLFF
TRBD2	NA	TRBV27	TRBJ2-7	TGTGCCAGCAGCCCTTTGACTAGCTATCCACCATACGAGCAGTACTTC	CASSPLTSYPPYEQYF
NA	few	TRBV5-1	TRBJ1-1	TGCGCCAGCAGCTTTGTTGGCAGGGTTGAAGCTTTCTTT	CASSFVGRVEAFF
NA	few	TRBV20-1	TRBJ1-5	TGCAGTGCTTTCTCTAGGGCGGACAATCAGCCCCAGCATTTT	CSAFSRADNQPQHF
NA	once	TRBV28	TRBJ1-4	TGTGCCAGCACCTTACTTACAGGAGAAAAACTGTTTTTT	CASTLLTGEKLFF
TRBD2	few	TRBV27	TRBJ2-2	TGTGCCAGCAGCCTAGCGGGAGAGTTAACCGGGGAGCTGTTTTTT	CASSLAGELTGELFF
NA	NA	TRBV29-1	TRBJ2-1	TGCAGCGTTGAAGATAATTGGTATGAGCAGTTCTTC	CSVEDNWYEQFF
NA	few	TRBV15	TRBJ2-3	TGTGCCACCAGCAGAGAAAGGGGAGGGGGCAGGTCGCAGTATTTT	CATSRERGGGRSQYF
TRBD1	NA	TRBV7-9	TRBJ1-1	TGTGCCAGCAGCTGGAGGGGGCCTACTGAAGCTTTCTTT	CASSWRGPTEAFF
TRBD1	few	TRBV11-2	TRBJ2-2	TGTGCCAGCACCCTGAGGACAGGGACGAACACCGGGGAGCTGTTTTTT	CASTLRTGTNTGELFF
NA	NA	TRBV18	TRBJ2-1	TGTGCCAGCTCACCACCGGTAGCCGGTTCCTACAATGAGCAGTTCTTC	CASSPPVAGSYNEQFF
NA	NA	TRBV6-4	TRBJ2-1	TGTGCCAGCAGACAAAAGGGGGGCAAGGACAATGAGCAGTTCTTC	CASRQKGGKDNEQFF
NA	NA	TRBV4-1	TRBJ1-1	TGCGCCAGCAGACCTAACAGGGAACCTGAAGCTTTCTTT	CASRPNREPEAFF
TRBD2	NA	TRBV6-5	TRBJ2-1	TGTGCCAGCAGTTTCCTACTAGCGGGACTGTACTACAATGAGCAGTTCTTC	CASSFLLAGLYYNEQFF